This T cell receptor beta chain was observed in a study of blood T cell repertoires in COVID-19. Study-wide context: Samples of COVID-19 (acute and convalescent) were obtained from the United States, Italy and Spain. T cells, B-cell-depleted T cells, or PBMCs provided the cDNA or gDNA that served as material.

Authors' data handling: Amplification with reference gene primers provided the estimates of nucleated cell counts. Produced via immunoSEQ multiplex PCR; TCRdb's table is partial and in-frame only. V, J and clone size are those of that table, while D and trimming were read from the DNA. The table lists about 18,000 clones, around nine tenths of them singletons. Germline trimming cut 3 bases from V and 1 base from J; bases unmatched to any gene: 17. The CDR3 runs 20 residues. CDR1 is SGDLS and CDR2 is YYNGEE in the germline V gene. The sequencing sample was made of peripheral blood. The receptor was derived from a man in his forties or fifties with active COVID-19. The V call is TRBV9, the J call TRBJ2-3, with 10 bases identical to TRBD2. DNA for the CDR3: TGTGCCAGCAGCGCCCCTGGGGGGGGCATAGCGGGAGGACGCACAGATACGCAGTATTTT. It codes for CASSAPGGGIAGGRTDTQYF.